This is a list of T cell receptor beta chains from one sample in a study of shared clonotypes between healthy human individuals. Produced via immunoSEQ multiplex PCR; TCRdb's table is partial and in-frame only. The sample contains over 850,000 clones, about 80% of which appear only once. The sequenced sample was memory CD4+ T cells from PBMCs. All receptors come from a man aged 18 to 30 in good health. Some clones in this sample may be carry-over from other donors' samples. The CDR3 runs from the conserved cysteine through the conserved F or W. A D gene is named only where the DNA matches it firmly. The size of a clone is reported for some rows only, either as once, few or many, or as a class for expanded clones.

V gene	J gene	D gene	clone size	CDR3 DNA	CDR3 protein
TRBV28	TRBJ1-1	TRBD1	.	TGTGCCAGCAGTACCGTGCCGGGACAGGGGGCAACTGAAGCTTTCTTT	CASSTVPGQGATEAFF
TRBV28	TRBJ2-5	.	.	TGTGCCAGCAGTTTCACACAGGGTCGAGAGACCCAGTACTTC	CASSFTQGRETQYF
TRBV9	TRBJ1-4	.	.	TGTGCCAGCAGCTTCTCCGGGACGGCAGAAAAACTGTTTTTT	CASSFSGTAEKLFF
TRBV19	TRBJ1-4	.	.	TGTGCCAGTAGCACTCAATTTGAGGAAAAACTGTTTTTT	CASSTQFEEKLFF
TRBV28	TRBJ2-5	.	.	TGTGCCAGCTGTTCCTTGGACGCGTACCAAGAGACCCAGTACTTC	CASCSLDAYQETQYF
TRBV7-9	TRBJ2-5	.	.	TGTGCCAGCAGCTTGAGGGGGGAGACCCAGTACTTC	CASSLRGETQYF
TRBV15	TRBJ2-1	.	.	TGTGCCACCAGCAGCAGGGGGGGTTTCTCCTACAATGAGCAGTTCTTC	CATSSRGGFSYNEQFF
TRBV29-1	TRBJ1-4	TRBD1	.	TGCAGCGTTAGACAGGGGGAAAATGAAAAACTGTTTTTT	CSVRQGENEKLFF
TRBV6-1	TRBJ2-1	.	.	TGTGCCAGCAGTGAAGCGCGAAGGCGATTGACGCAGTTCTTC	CASSEARRRLTQFF
TRBV7-9	TRBJ1-1	.	.	TGTGCCAGCAGCCCCCCCCAGACTCCCGGGGGGGGGATCTCTGAAGCTTTCTTT	CASSPPQTPGGGISEAFF
TRBV25-1	TRBJ2-6	.	.	TGTGCCAGCAGCCCCCCCTACTCTGGGGCCAACGTCCTGACTTTC	CASSPPYSGANVLTF
TRBV10-3	TRBJ2-7	TRBD1	once	TGTGCCATCAGGGACAGGGCCCAAACCTACGAGCAGTACTTC	CAIRDRAQTYEQYF
TRBV5-8	TRBJ1-1	.	.	TGTGCCAGCAGCCTTCTTGACATATCGAACACTGAAGCTTTCTTT	CASSLLDISNTEAFF
TRBV7-2	TRBJ2-2	TRBD2	many	TGTGCCAGCAGCTTCGAACTAGCGGGATACACCGGGGAGCTGTTTTTT	CASSFELAGYTGELFF
TRBV7-2	TRBJ2-1	TRBD2	.	TGTGCCAGCAGCCCAACCCGACTAGCGGGGGGCCTCAATGAGCAGTTCTTC	CASSPTRLAGGLNEQFF
TRBV12-2	TRBJ2-7	.	.	TGTGCAAGTCGCTCCCCGGGGACCGATACCTACGAGCAGTACTTC	CASRSPGTDTYEQYF
TRBV28	TRBJ2-3	.	.	TGTGCCAGCAGGCTCGGGGGCACAGATACGCAGTATTTT	CASRLGGTDTQYF
TRBV28	TRBJ2-7	.	.	TGTGCCAGCAGTTATGGCAGTTCCTACGAGCAGTACTTC	CASSYGSSYEQYF
TRBV10-3	TRBJ1-3	.	.	TGTGCCATCAACGACGGGTCTGGAAACACCATATATTTT	CAINDGSGNTIYF
TRBV6-5	TRBJ1-2	TRBD1	.	TGTGCCAGCAGTTATCGGGACAGGGGTAACTATGGCTACACCTTC	CASSYRDRGNYGYTF
TRBV19	TRBJ2-3	TRBD1	.	TGTGCCAGTAGCCTCGGACAGGAGACCCGGCAGTATTTT	CASSLGQETRQYF
TRBV6-6	TRBJ2-7	.	.	TGTGCCGCGGGCTCTTCCTACGAGCAGTACTTC	CAAGSSYEQYF
TRBV28	TRBJ1-1	.	.	TGTGCCAGCAGCAAAGGGGGGTTCGTCACTGAAGCTTTCTTT	CASSKGGFVTEAFF
TRBV19	TRBJ2-1	TRBD2	.	TGTGCCAGTAGACCTAGCGGGTACAATGAGCAGTTCTTC	CASRPSGYNEQFF
TRBV2	TRBJ2-3	TRBD2	.	TGTGCCAGCAGCGTAGGACTAGCGGGAGATACGCAGTATTTT	CASSVGLAGDTQYF
TRBV6-5	TRBJ2-1	TRBD1	once	TGTGCCAGCAGTAGACAGGGGAACGATGAGCAGTTCTTC	CASSRQGNDEQFF
TRBV7-2	TRBJ2-2	.	.	TGTGCCAGCAGCCGCTTGAGAGGTGCCTCCGGGGAGCTGTTTTTT	CASSRLRGASGELFF
TRBV5-1	TRBJ2-3	TRBD2	.	TGCGCCAGCAGCCCGACTAGCGGGAGTGCAGATACGCAGTATTTT	CASSPTSGSADTQYF
TRBV4-2	TRBJ2-1	.	once	TGTGCCAGCAATACTCGAGGGGTTGACAATGAGCAGTTCTTC	CASNTRGVDNEQFF
TRBV5-1	TRBJ2-3	.	.	TGCGCCAGCAGCCCCCGTCCCCAAGGCACAGATACGCAGTATTTT	CASSPRPQGTDTQYF
TRBV10-3	TRBJ2-4	.	.	TGTGCCATCAGTGATGGGGGCGAGCTCAAGTACTTC	CAISDGGELKYF
TRBV4-1	TRBJ2-5	TRBD2	.	TGCGCCAGCAGCCAAGGCCTAGCGGGAGAGATCCAAGAGACCCAGTACTTC	CASSQGLAGEIQETQYF
TRBV5-4	TRBJ2-2	TRBD1	.	TGTGCCAGCAGCCGGCCAGGGGGCTACAACACCGGGGAGCTGTTTTTT	CASSRPGGYNTGELFF
TRBV5-1	TRBJ2-1	.	.	TGCGCCAGCAGCTTGGGTACAGCCTCCTACAATGAGCAGTTCTTC	CASSLGTASYNEQFF
TRBV28	TRBJ2-3	TRBD2	once	TGTGCCAGCCAACTAGCGGGAGGCCCAGATACGCAGTATTTT	CASQLAGGPDTQYF
TRBV27	TRBJ2-7	TRBD2	.	TGTGCCAGCAGTTTATTGTCGACTAGCGGGGTTACCTACGAGCAGTACTTC	CASSLLSTSGVTYEQYF
TRBV5-4	TRBJ2-5	TRBD2	once	TGTGCCAGCAGCGCGGGGGGGCGGGAGACGGCAAAGACCCAGTACTTC	CASSAGGRETAKTQYF
TRBV5-6	TRBJ2-7	TRBD1	.	TGTGCCAGCAGCTTACAGGGGATTGTTCCTCGCGAGCAGTACTTC	CASSLQGIVPREQYF
TRBV18	TRBJ2-7	.	few	TGTGCCAGCTCACACATGGACGGATCCTACGAGCAGTACTTC	CASSHMDGSYEQYF
TRBV30	TRBJ1-2	TRBD1	.	TGTGCCTGGAGGGGGGACAGGAATGGCTACACCTTC	CAWRGDRNGYTF
TRBV6-5	TRBJ1-1	.	few	TGTGCCAGCAGTTTCAGACCAAACACTGAAGCTTTCTTT	CASSFRPNTEAFF
TRBV28	TRBJ2-2	.	few	TGTGCCAGCCTTTCGCCCGACTGGAACACCGGGGAGCTGTTTTTT	CASLSPDWNTGELFF